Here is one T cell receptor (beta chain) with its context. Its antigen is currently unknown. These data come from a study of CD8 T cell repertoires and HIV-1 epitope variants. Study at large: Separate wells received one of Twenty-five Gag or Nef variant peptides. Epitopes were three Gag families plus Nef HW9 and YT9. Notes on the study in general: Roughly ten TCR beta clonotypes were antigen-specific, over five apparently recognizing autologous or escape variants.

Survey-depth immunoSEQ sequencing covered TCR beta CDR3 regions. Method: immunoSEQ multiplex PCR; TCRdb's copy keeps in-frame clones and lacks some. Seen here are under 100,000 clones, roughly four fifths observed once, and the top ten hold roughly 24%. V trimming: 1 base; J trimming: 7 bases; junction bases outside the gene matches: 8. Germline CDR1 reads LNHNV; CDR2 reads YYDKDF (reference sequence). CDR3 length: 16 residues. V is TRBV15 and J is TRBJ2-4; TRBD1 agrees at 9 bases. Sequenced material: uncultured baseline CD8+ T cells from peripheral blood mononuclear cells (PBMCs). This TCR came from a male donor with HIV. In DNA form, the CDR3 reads TGTGCCACCAGCAGAGTAACGGGACAGGGCGGGAACATTCAGTACTTC. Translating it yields CATSRVTGQGGNIQYF.